This record concerns one T cell receptor (beta chain) sequence. Sequenced by immunoSEQ multiplex PCR; TCRdb stores in-frame clones only, minus some. The sample lists under 90,000 clones; 87% were seen once. CDR3 size: 13 residues. Germline V lookup: CDR1 SQVTM, CDR2 ANQGSEA. J gave up 5 bases and V 3 bases, and 6 bases lay outside the gene matches. The record originates from a study of blood T cell repertoires in COVID-19. Sequenced material: peripheral blood. This sequence joins TRBV29-1 and TRBJ1-2, with 7 bases lining up with TRBD1. This TCR was sampled from a man aged 55 to 69 with acute or convalescent COVID-19. DNA for the CDR3: TGCAGCGTTGACGGGGACAGCGAATATGGCTACACCTTC. It yields the protein CSVDGDSEYGYTF.